Below, 27 T cell receptor beta chains from the same sample are listed, as sequenced in a study of blood T cell repertoires in COVID-19. The assay was immunoSEQ multiplex PCR, and TCRdb's table has in-frame clones only and misses some. The table includes about 220,000 clones, over 65% detected once. Sequencing used PBMCs or T cells enriched from blood (not recorded which). These receptors all stem from a woman aged 60 to 75 who had recovered from COVID-19.

The chain carries TRBV5-5 and TRBJ1-1; 9 positions agree with TRBD1. There are 15 residues in the CDR3. After removal of 4 bases from V and 0 bases from J, the junction contained 4 bases not matched to a gene. The germline CDR1 and CDR2 sequences are SGHKS and YYEKEE (reference sequence). The CDR3 coding sequence is TGTGCCAGCAGCCCTGGACAGGGGATGAACACTGAAGCTTTCTTT. This sequence encodes CASSPGQGMNTEAFF.

Concerning this clone: An end of the junction differs from the germline gene, which may be a read error. V gene TRBV20-1 combines with J gene TRBJ2-2, with 7 positions matching TRBD1. The germline gives CDR1 DFQATT, CDR2 SNEGSKA (reference sequence). This CDR3 comprises 11 residues. The DNA for the CDR3 is TGCAGTGGGCAGGGGGACCGGGGAGCTGTTTTT. Translation: CSGQGDRGAVF.

This chain joins TRBV7-6 and TRBJ2-2; TRBD1 matches at 10 bases. CDR3 length: 16 residues. V was clipped by 5 bases and J by 8 bases; unmatched bases: 11. In germline, CDR1 is SGHVS, CDR2 FNYEAQ. CDR3 sequence reads: CASSLRPGTGAGELFF. Written as DNA, the CDR3 is TGTGCCAGCAGCCTCAGGCCCGGGACAGGGGCGGGGGAGCTGTTTTTT. The full variable domain, in which reference TRBV7-6 and TRBJ2-2 provide the parts outside the CDR3, is GAGVSQSPRYKVTKRGQDVALRCDPISGHVSLYWYRQALGQGPEFLTYFNYEAQQDKSGLPNDRFSAERPEGSISTLTIQRTEQRDSAMYRCASSLRPGTGAGELFFGEGSRLTVL.

J is TRBJ2-7 and V is TRBV18, with D possibly TRBD1 on 5 matching bases. Per germline, CDR1 KGHSH and CDR2 LQKENI. Trimming took 1 base from V and 5 from J, leaving 9 bases between them. The CDR3 is 13 amino acids. CDR3 sequence reads: CASSPRQLDEQYF. The CDR3 DNA follows: TGTGCCAGCTCACCACGACAGCTCGACGAGCAGTACTTC.

This chain connects TRBV4-3 to TRBJ2-7, with D perhaps matching TRBD2 (5 bases). This CDR3 is 16 amino acids long. Germline V gives CDR1 LGHNA, CDR2 YSLEER. The ends were cut back, 1 base at V and 3 bases at J, with 16 bases in the middle. The CDR3 sequence is CASSQGENPKYYEQYF. The DNA for the CDR3 is TGCGCCAGCAGCCAAGGGGAGAACCCGAAATACTACGAGCAGTACTTC.

The chain carries TRBV7-9 and TRBJ1-2; D is undetermined. With 3 bases removed from V and 4 bases from J, the gap between germline ends came to 9 bases. CDR3 length: 13 residues. Germline loops: CDR1 SEHNR, CDR2 FQNEAQ (reference sequence). Here the CDR3 DNA reads TGTGCCAGCAGCTTGCAGGAGGCCTATGGCTACACCTTC. It encodes CASSLQEAYGYTF.

DNA of the CDR3: TGTGCCAGCAGACCTAAGGCGGGGTGGGCCAAAAACATTCAGTACTTC. Translated: CASRPKAGWAKNIQYF. This chain uses TRBV27 with TRBJ2-4; tentatively, D is TRBD2 (6 bases). This CDR3 comprises 16 residues. Trimming cost V 6 bases and J 1 base, with 16 bases left between them. The germline V gene has CDR1 MNHEY and CDR2 SMNVEV (reference sequence).

The genes are TRBV3-1 (or the pseudogene TRBV3-2) and TRBJ1-2; D possibly corresponds to TRBD1 (5 bases). Looked up from germline, CDR1 is LGHDT and CDR2 is YNNKEL (reference sequence). Trimming left V 1 base short and J 8 bases short, with 11 bases between. The CDR3 consists of 13 residues. The CDR3: CASSQGRGGGYTF. Written as DNA, the CDR3 is TGTGCCAGCAGCCAAGGGAGGGGTGGCGGCTACACCTTC.

The CDR3 nucleotides are TGTGCCAGCAGCCAAGATCTAGCGGCCCCTTACGAGCAGTACTTC. Translating it yields CASSQDLAAPYEQYF. The genes are TRBV3-1 (or the pseudogene TRBV3-2) and TRBJ2-7; 7 nucleotides agree with TRBD2. Germline CDR1 LGHDT, CDR2 YNNKEL (reference sequence). The CDR3 consists of 15 residues. V shed 0 bases, J shed 4 bases, and the junction held 6 bases outside the gene matches.

The J gene is TRBJ2-1, the V gene TRBV7-2; 10 positions match TRBD2. CDR1 SGHTA and CDR2 FQGNSA come from the germline V gene. The length of the CDR3 is 17 residues. Trimming at V came to 5 bases and at J to 5 bases, leaving 12 bases not matched to a gene. DNA of the CDR3: TGTGCCAGCAGCCGGGCACGTGCTAGCGGGGGCCACAATGAGCAGTTCTTC. Amino acid sequence: CASSRARASGGHNEQFF.

The genes are TRBV6-5 and TRBJ2-1; D may be TRBD1 (6 bases). Germline CDR1 MNHEY, CDR2 SVGAGI. The V and J ends lost 6 bases and 1 base respectively, with 10 bases between them. CDR3 length equals 14 residues. This chain's CDR3 is CASSQTGSYNEQFF. The CDR3 bases are TGTGCCAGCAGCCAGACAGGTTCCTACAATGAGCAGTTCTTC.

The chain uses TRBV25-1 and TRBJ2-1, with TRBD1 as a possible D gene (7 bases). The CDR3 has 14 residues. The ends were cut back, 3 bases at V and 5 bases at J, with 11 bases in the middle. CDR1 and CDR2 (germline): MGHDK, SYGVNS. CDR3 amino acids: CASSEGGQHNEQFF. In DNA, the CDR3 is TGTGCCAGCAGTGAGGGGGGACAGCACAATGAGCAGTTCTTC.

The chain has TRBV19 and TRBJ1-2, with 7 bases identical to TRBD1. J gave up 2 bases and V 7 bases, and 10 bases lay outside the gene matches. This CDR3 comprises 15 residues. CDR1 and CDR2 (germline): LNHDA, SQIVND (reference sequence). CDR3 in amino acids: CASNSSPTGNYGYTF. CDR3 DNA sequence: TGTGCCAGTAACTCGAGCCCGACAGGGAACTATGGCTACACCTTC.

The rearrangement uses TRBV7-8 and TRBJ1-1, with D possibly matching TRBD1 (6 bases). Germline V CDR1 and CDR2: SGHVS, FQNEAQ. Trimming cost V 4 bases and J 5 bases, with 17 bases left between them. The CDR3 length is 15 residues. The CDR3 bases are TGTGCCAGCAGCTCCTGGACAGCCAAGGGAACTGAAGCTTTCTTT. Its translation is CASSSWTAKGTEAFF.

This chain links TRBV10-1 with TRBJ2-5, with TRBD2 identical over 10 bases. J gave up 4 bases and V 0 bases, and 5 bases lay outside the gene matches. This CDR3 has 16 amino acids. Germline V lookup: CDR1 WNHNN, CDR2 SYGVQD (reference sequence). As DNA, the CDR3 is TGCGCCAGCAGTGAGTCGGCTAGCGGGAGTGGAGAGACCCAGTACTTC. Translation gives CASSESASGSGETQYF.

J is TRBJ1-1 and V is TRBV3-1 (or the pseudogene TRBV3-2), with D possibly matching TRBD1 (6 bases). V was cut by 0 bases and J by 11 bases, with 10 bases left in between. The CDR3 is 12 residues long. CDR1 and CDR2 from the germline V gene are LGHDT and YNNKEL (reference sequence). CDR3 residues: CASSQENREAFF. CDR3 bases: TGTGCCAGCAGCCAAGAGAACAGGGAGGCTTTCTTT.

The chain links TRBV5-8 to TRBJ2-7, with D maybe TRBD1 (6 bases). V was trimmed by 0 bases and J by 6 bases, leaving 13 bases between them. This CDR3 comprises 14 residues. Germline V gene sequence: CDR1 SGHTS, CDR2 YDEGEE. The CDR3 DNA reads as TGTGCCAGCAGCTTGGAGCAAACAGGGACCGAGCAGTACTTC. Protein: CASSLEQTGTEQYF.

A word on this clone: Additional DNA sequences in this sample encode the identical CDR3. The chain carries TRBV30 and TRBJ1-6, with 9 bases aligning to TRBD1. The CDR3 has 14 amino acids. V dropped 0 bases and J dropped 6; count of bases not matched to a gene: 0. CDR1 is GTSNPN and CDR2 is SVGIG in the germline V gene (reference sequence). The CDR3: CAWSVDRGNSPLHF. DNA of the CDR3: TGTGCCTGGAGTGTGGACAGGGGTAATTCACCCCTCCACTTT. Using reference TRBV30 and TRBJ1-6 for the parts outside the CDR3, the full variable domain is SQTIHQWPATLVQPVGSPLSLECTVEGTSNPNLYWYRQAAGRGLQLLFYSVGIGQISSEVPQNLSASRPQDRQFILSSKKLLLSDSGFYLCAWSVDRGNSPLHFGNGTRLTVT.

This sequence joins TRBV25-1 and TRBJ1-2, with a possible D match to TRBD1 (5 bases). CDR3 length equals 12 residues. The V and J ends lost 2 bases and 8 bases respectively, with 9 bases between them. Germline loops: CDR1 MGHDK, CDR2 SYGVNS. The CDR3 region is CASSEGGEGYTF. The CDR3 DNA reads as TGTGCCAGCAGTGAAGGGGGGGAGGGCTACACCTTC.

The chain employs TRBV2 and TRBJ1-1; D is perhaps TRBD1 (5 bases). The CDR3 is made up of 14 amino acids. Trimming removed 3 bases from V and 5 bases from J, with 13 bases in between. Per the germline V gene, CDR1 is SNHLY and CDR2 is FYNNEI. The CDR3 loop is CASSDSGPETEAFF. CDR3 DNA: TGTGCCAGCAGTGATTCAGGGCCGGAGACTGAAGCTTTCTTT.

Points on this clone: The same CDR3 can be traced to other DNA sequences in this sample. The chain has TRBV7-6 and TRBJ2-7, with TRBD2 identical over 13 bases. V was pared by 1 base and J by 6 bases, with 0 bases of the junction left unmatched. CDR1 SGHVS and CDR2 FNYEAQ come from the germline V gene. This CDR3 comprises 14 residues. CDR3 DNA: TGTGCCAGCAGCTTAGGACTAGCGGGGGGCGAGCAGTACTTC. Translated, it gives CASSLGLAGGEQYF.

This clone was observed many times. This chain joins TRBV3-1 (or the pseudogene TRBV3-2) and TRBJ2-7; 14 nucleotides align to TRBD2. The length of the CDR3 is 16 residues. Germline CDR1 and CDR2: LGHDT and YNNKEL (reference sequence). V was clipped by 1 base and J by 3 bases; unmatched bases: 2. The CDR3 region has the DNA TGTGCCAGCAGCCAAGTAGGGACTAGCGGGAGCTACGAGCAGTACTTC. Amino acid sequence: CASSQVGTSGSYEQYF.

This clone was detected only a few times. The chain has TRBV7-9 and TRBJ2-7; 9 nucleotides align to TRBD1. This CDR3 has 14 amino acids. The ends lost 1 base at V and 6 bases at J; junction bases unmatched: 4. In germline, CDR1 is SEHNR, CDR2 FQNEAQ (reference sequence). The CDR3 region has the DNA TGTGCCAGCAGCTTAGACAGGGGGCATCTCGAGCAGTACTTC. The encoded protein is CASSLDRGHLEQYF.

This chain joins TRBV5-8 and TRBJ2-2; the match to TRBD1 covers 7 bases. Germline V CDR1 and CDR2: SGHTS, YDEGEE. The V and J ends lost 4 bases and 5 bases, in that order; junction bases with no gene match: 5. The CDR3 extends over 14 amino acids. The CDR3 DNA follows: TGTGCCAGCAGCCCGAACAGGGGTACCGGGGAGCTGTTTTTT. The encoded protein is CASSPNRGTGELFF.

This sequence joins TRBV7-2 and TRBJ2-3, with D perhaps matching TRBD2 (6 bases). CDR3 length equals 15 residues. Germline lookup yields CDR1 SGHTA and CDR2 FQGNSA. The V end lost 5 bases, the J end lost 2 bases, and 14 bases lay between the germline ends. The CDR3 sequence is CASSDGTPDTDTQYF. CDR3 coding DNA: TGTGCCAGCAGCGACGGGACTCCCGACACAGATACGCAGTATTTT.

This clone was seen once. This sequence joins TRBV25-1 and TRBJ1-2; maybe TRBD1 (5 bases). This CDR3 is 15 amino acids long. Trimming took 1 base from V and 4 from J, leaving 13 bases between them. In germline, CDR1 is MGHDK, CDR2 SYGVNS. The CDR3 region is CASSEFWTLVYGYTF. The CDR3 coding sequence is TGTGCCAGCAGTGAATTTTGGACATTGGTCTATGGCTACACCTTC.

This chain uses TRBV7-8 with TRBJ1-5; the match to TRBD1 covers 10 bases. Per germline, CDR1 SGHVS and CDR2 FQNEAQ. Trimming took 4 bases from V and 7 from J; bases not matched to a gene: 4. The CDR3 is 14 amino acids. The CDR3 reads CASSSGTGEQPQHF. In DNA, the CDR3 is TGTGCCAGCAGCTCCGGGACAGGGGAACAGCCCCAGCATTTT.